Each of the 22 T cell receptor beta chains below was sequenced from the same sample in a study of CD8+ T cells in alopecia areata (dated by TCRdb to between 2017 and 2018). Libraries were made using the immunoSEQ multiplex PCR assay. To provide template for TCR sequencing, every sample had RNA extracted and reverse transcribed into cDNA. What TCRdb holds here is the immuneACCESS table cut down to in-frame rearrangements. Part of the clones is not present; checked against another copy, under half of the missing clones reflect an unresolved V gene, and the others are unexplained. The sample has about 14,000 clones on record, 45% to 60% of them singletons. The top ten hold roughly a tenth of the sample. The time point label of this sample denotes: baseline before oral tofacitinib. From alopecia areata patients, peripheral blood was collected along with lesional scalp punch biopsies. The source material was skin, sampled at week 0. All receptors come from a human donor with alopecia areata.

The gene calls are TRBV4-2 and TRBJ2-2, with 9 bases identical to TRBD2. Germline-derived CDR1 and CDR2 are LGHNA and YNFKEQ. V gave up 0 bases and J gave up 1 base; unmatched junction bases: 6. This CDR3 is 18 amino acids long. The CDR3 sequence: CASSQESSGDLNTGELFF. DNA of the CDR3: TGTGCCAGCAGCCAAGAGTCTAGCGGGGACCTGAACACCGGGGAGCTGTTTTTT.

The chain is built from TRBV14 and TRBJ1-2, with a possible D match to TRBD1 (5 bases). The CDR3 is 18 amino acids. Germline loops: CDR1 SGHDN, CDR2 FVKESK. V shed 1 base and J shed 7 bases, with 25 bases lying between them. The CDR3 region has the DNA TGTGCCAGCAGCCAAGTGACTGACAGTTCCTCCAAGATCTGTGGCTACACCTTC. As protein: CASSQVTDSSSKICGYTF.

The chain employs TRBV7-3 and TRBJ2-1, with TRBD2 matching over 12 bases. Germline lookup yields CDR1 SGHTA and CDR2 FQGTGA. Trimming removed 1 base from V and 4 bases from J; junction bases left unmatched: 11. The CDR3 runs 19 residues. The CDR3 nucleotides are TGTGCCAGCAGCTTAAGGGTCACTAGCGGGGGGCCCAAATACAATGAGCAGTTCTTC. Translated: CASSLRVTSGGPKYNEQFF. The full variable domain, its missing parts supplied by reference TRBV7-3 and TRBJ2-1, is GAGVSQTPSNKVTEKGKYVELRCDPISGHTALYWYRQSLGQGPEFLIYFQGTGAADDSGLPNDRFFAVRPEGSVSTLKIQRTERGDSAVYLCASSLRVTSGGPKYNEQFFGPGTRLTVL.

CDR3 loop: CASSSGQGQYEQYF. In nucleotides, the CDR3 is TGTGCCAGCAGTTCGGGACAAGGGCAATACGAGCAGTACTTC. V and J are TRBV27 and TRBJ2-7; a weak D match, TRBD1 (6 bases). The V end lost 4 bases, the J end lost 4 bases, and 14 bases lay between the germline ends. Germline CDR1 reads MNHEY; CDR2 reads SMNVEV (reference sequence). The CDR3 has 14 amino acids.

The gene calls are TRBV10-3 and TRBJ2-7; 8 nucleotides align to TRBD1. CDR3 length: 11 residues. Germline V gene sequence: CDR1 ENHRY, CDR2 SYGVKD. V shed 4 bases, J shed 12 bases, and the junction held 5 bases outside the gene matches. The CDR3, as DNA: TGTGCCATCAGTGTAAAAGGACAGGGGTACTTC. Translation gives CAISVKGQGYF.

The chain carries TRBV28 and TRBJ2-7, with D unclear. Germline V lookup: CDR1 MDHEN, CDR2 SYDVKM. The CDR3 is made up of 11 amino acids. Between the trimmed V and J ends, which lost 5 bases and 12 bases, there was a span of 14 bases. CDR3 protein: CASSATSLRYF. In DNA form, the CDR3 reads TGTGCCAGCAGTGCGACCTCTTTGCGGTACTTC.

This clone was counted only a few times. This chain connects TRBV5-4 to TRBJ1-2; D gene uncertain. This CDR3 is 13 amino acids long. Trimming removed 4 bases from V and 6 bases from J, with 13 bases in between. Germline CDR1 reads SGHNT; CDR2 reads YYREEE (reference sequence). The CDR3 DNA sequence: TGTGCCAGCAGCCACCCGACCTACGATGGCTACACCTTC. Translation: CASSHPTYDGYTF.

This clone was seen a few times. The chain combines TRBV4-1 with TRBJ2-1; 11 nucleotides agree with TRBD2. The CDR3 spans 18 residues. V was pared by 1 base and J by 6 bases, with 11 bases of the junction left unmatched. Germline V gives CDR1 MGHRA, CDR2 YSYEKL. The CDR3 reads CASSQGLLAGGKGNEQFF. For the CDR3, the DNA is TGCGCCAGCAGCCAAGGGCTTCTAGCGGGGGGTAAGGGCAATGAGCAGTTCTTC.

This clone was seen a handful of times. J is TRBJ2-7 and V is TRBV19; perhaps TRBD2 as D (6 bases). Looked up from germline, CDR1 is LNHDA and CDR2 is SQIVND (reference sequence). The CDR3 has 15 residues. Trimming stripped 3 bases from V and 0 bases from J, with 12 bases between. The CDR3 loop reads CASSMNRGSSYEQYF. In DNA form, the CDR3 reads TGTGCCAGTAGTATGAATCGGGGGAGCTCCTACGAGCAGTACTTC.

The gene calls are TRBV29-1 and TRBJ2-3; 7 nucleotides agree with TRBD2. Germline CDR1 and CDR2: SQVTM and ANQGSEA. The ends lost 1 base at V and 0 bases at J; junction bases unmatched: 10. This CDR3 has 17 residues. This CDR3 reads CSVEGGRGGSSTDTQYF. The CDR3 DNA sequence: TGCAGCGTTGAAGGTGGGAGGGGCGGTTCTAGCACAGATACGCAGTATTTT.

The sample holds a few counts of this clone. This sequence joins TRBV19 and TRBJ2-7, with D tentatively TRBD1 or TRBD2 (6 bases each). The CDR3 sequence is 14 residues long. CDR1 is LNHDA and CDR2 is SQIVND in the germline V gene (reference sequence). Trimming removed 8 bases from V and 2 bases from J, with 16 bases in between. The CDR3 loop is CASQGSSGPYEQYF. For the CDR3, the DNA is TGTGCCAGTCAGGGGAGTAGCGGCCCCTACGAGCAGTACTTC.

This CDR3 reads CASSHDGASPRELFF. DNA for the CDR3: TGCGCCAGCAGCCATGATGGCGCATCGCCTCGGGAGCTGTTTTTT. The gene calls are TRBV4-1 and TRBJ2-2; no definite D call. The CDR3 contains 15 residues. Trimming removed 3 bases at V and 9 bases at J, with 17 bases between. Looked up from germline, CDR1 is MGHRA and CDR2 is YSYEKL.

CDR3 region: CASSQEGGLAGLQYF. In nucleotides, the CDR3 is TGCGCCAGCAGCCAAGAAGGGGGACTAGCGGGGTTGCAGTACTTC. This chain joins TRBV4-1 and TRBJ2-7; 13 bases are a match to TRBD2. The CDR3 contains 15 residues. Germline assignment: CDR1 MGHRA and CDR2 YSYEKL. J lost 9 bases, V lost 0 bases, and 5 bases had no gene match.

For the CDR3, the DNA is TGTGCCAGCAGTGAGACGGGGGGTGGGGAGACCCAGTACTTC. It encodes CASSETGGGETQYF. This rearrangement joins TRBV25-1 to TRBJ2-5, with TRBD2 matching 7 bases. The J segment lost 5 bases and the V segment lost 3 bases, leaving 6 bases of the junction unmatched. Looked up from germline, CDR1 is MGHDK and CDR2 is SYGVNS. The CDR3 runs to 14 residues.

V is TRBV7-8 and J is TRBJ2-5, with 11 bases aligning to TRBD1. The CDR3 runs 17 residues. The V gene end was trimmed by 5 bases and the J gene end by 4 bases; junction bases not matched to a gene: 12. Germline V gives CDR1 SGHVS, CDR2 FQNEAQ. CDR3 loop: CASSPRMIGTGGETQYF. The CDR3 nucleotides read TGTGCCAGCAGCCCTAGGATGATCGGGACAGGGGGAGAGACCCAGTACTTC.

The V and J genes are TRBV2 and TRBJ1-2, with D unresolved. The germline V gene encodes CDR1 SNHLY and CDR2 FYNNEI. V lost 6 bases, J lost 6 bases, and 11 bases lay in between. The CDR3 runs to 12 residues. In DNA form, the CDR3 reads TGTGCCAGCAGCTTGGAGGGAAATGGCTACACCTTC. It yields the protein CASSLEGNGYTF.

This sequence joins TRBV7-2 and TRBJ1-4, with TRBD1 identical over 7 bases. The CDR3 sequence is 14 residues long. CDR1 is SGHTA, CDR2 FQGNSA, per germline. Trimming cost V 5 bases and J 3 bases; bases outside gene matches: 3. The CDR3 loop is CASSPTGSNEKLFF. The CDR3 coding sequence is TGTGCCAGCAGCCCGACAGGGTCTAATGAAAAACTGTTTTTT.

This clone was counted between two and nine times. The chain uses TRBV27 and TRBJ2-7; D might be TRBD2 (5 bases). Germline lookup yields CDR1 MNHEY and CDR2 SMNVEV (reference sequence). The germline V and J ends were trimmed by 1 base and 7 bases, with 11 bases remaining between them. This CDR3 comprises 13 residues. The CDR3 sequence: CASSLYLSGEQYF. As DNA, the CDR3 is TGTGCCAGCAGTTTATATCTGTCGGGGGAGCAGTACTTC.

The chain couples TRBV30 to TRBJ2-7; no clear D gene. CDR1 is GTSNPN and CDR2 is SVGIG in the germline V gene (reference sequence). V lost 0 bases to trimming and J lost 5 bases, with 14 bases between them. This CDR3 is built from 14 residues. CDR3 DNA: TGTGCCTGGAGTGTACGAGGACCTTATCACGAGCAGTACTTC. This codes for CAWSVRGPYHEQYF.

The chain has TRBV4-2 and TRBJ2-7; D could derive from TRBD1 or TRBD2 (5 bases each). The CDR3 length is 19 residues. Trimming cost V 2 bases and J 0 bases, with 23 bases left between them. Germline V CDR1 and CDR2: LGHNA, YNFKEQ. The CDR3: CASSQSFRDPRSSSYEQYF. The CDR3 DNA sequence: TGTGCCAGCAGCCAATCATTCAGGGACCCAAGATCGAGCTCCTACGAGCAGTACTTC.

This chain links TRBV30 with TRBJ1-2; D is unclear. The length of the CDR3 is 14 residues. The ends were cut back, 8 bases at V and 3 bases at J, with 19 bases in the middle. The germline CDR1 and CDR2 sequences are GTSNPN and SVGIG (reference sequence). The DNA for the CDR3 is TGTGCCGCAGAGGCCCTCAGGACTGACTATGGCTACACCTTC. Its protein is CAAEALRTDYGYTF.

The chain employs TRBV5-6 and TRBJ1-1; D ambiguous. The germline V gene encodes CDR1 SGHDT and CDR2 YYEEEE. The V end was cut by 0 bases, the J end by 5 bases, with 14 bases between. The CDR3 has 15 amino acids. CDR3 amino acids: CASSLVVTPGTEAFF. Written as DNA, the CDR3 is TGTGCCAGCAGCTTGGTGGTGACTCCGGGGACTGAAGCTTTCTTT.